Shown below are 10 T cell receptor beta chains from a single sample sequenced in a study of radiotherapy plus CTLA-4 blockade in lung cancer. Here immunoSEQ multiplex PCR was the method, and the copy in TCRdb shows in-frame clones only, minus some. The sample has almost 55,000 clones; more than 60% are singletons. Here the sequenced sample was peripheral blood, taken from a patient treated with radiotherapy plus ipilimumab. Receptor source: a human donor with non-small cell lung cancer who had a partial response to radiotherapy plus ipilimumab.

The chain carries TRBV6-5 and TRBJ2-5; D gene unclear. V dropped 0 bases and J dropped 11 bases, with 13 bases sitting between them. This CDR3 region has 13 residues. CDR1 and CDR2 from the germline V gene are MNHEY and SVGAGI. The CDR3 DNA follows: TGTGCCAGCAGTTACTCGAGGTCGGAAGAGCAGTACTTC. This codes for CASSYSRSEEQYF.

This clone has more than one count but fewer than ten. This chain joins TRBV10-3 and TRBJ1-2; D perhaps matches TRBD1 (5 bases). The germline V gene encodes CDR1 ENHRY and CDR2 SYGVKD. The CDR3 sequence is 13 residues long. V lost 6 bases to trimming and J lost 0 bases, with 8 bases between them. The CDR3 bases are TGTGCCATCAGGGACAAAACTAACTATGGCTACACCTTC. Protein sequence: CAIRDKTNYGYTF.

The chain joins TRBV29-1 to TRBJ2-1; TRBD1 matches at 7 bases. CDR3 length: 14 amino acids. Per germline, CDR1 SQVTM and CDR2 ANQGSEA. Trimming at V came to 5 bases and at J to 4 bases, leaving 8 bases not matched to a gene. The CDR3 protein is CSVRDSNIYNEQFF. The CDR3 nucleotides read TGCAGCGTTCGGGACAGTAACATATACAATGAGCAGTTCTTC.

This clone has ten or more counts. This sequence joins TRBV5-6 and TRBJ2-7; 10 nucleotides line up with TRBD1. Germline assignment: CDR1 SGHDT and CDR2 YYEEEE. V lost 4 bases and J lost 3; bases outside the gene matches: 7. The CDR3 length is 15 residues. CDR3 nucleotides: TGTGCCAGCAGCCCGGTGGGGACAGGGGACTACGAGCAGTACTTC. This codes for CASSPVGTGDYEQYF.

V and J are TRBV28 and TRBJ2-2, with TRBD1 as a possible D gene (6 bases). Germline lookup yields CDR1 MDHEN and CDR2 SYDVKM. The CDR3 runs to 16 residues. V was clipped by 5 bases and J by 1 base, with 14 bases between them. The CDR3 loop is CASSDLQGKNTGELFF. The CDR3 region has the DNA TGTGCCAGCAGTGATCTACAGGGAAAGAACACCGGGGAGCTGTTTTTT.

This clone was counted between two and nine times. The chain couples TRBV6-1 to TRBJ2-3; 8 bases map to TRBD1. This CDR3 is built from 12 residues. J lost 5 bases, V lost 8 bases, and 3 bases had no gene match. Per germline, CDR1 MNHNS and CDR2 SASEGT. Written as DNA, the CDR3 is TGTGCCAGCCGAACAGGGGGAGATACGCAGTATTTT. Protein product: CASRTGGDTQYF.

This sequence joins TRBV6-6 and TRBJ2-7; D might be TRBD1 (6 bases). Trimming stripped 0 bases from V and 5 bases from J, with 11 bases between. Germline V gives CDR1 MNHNY, CDR2 SVGAGI (reference sequence). This CDR3 region has 14 residues. As DNA, the CDR3 is TGTGCCAGCAGTTACTCGCTTACAGGGAACGAGCAGTACTTC. It is translated as CASSYSLTGNEQYF.

The chain couples TRBV27 to TRBJ2-7; 7 bases map to TRBD2. V gave up 5 bases and J gave up 6 bases; unmatched junction bases: 16. The CDR3 has 16 residues. Germline V gene lookup returns CDR1 MNHEY and CDR2 SMNVEV (reference sequence). This chain's CDR3 is CASSRLAARSIGEQYF. CDR3 nucleotide sequence: TGTGCCAGCAGTCGCCTAGCGGCCCGATCCATCGGCGAGCAGTACTTC.

This chain links TRBV7-6 with TRBJ2-2; TRBD2 is a possible D gene (6 bases). The V end was cut by 5 bases, the J end by 5 bases, with 18 bases between. Germline CDR1 reads SGHVS; CDR2 reads FNYEAQ. The CDR3 extends over 16 amino acids. Here the CDR3 reads CASSTRAGRRTGELFF. The CDR3, as DNA: TGTGCCAGCAGCACACGGGCAGGGAGGAGGACCGGGGAGCTGTTTTTT. Supplemented by reference TRBV7-6 and TRBJ2-2, the full variable domain reads GAGVSQSPRYKVTKRGQDVALRCDPISGHVSLYWYRQALGQGPEFLTYFNYEAQQDKSGLPNDRFSAERPEGSISTLTIQRTEQRDSAMYRCASSTRAGRRTGELFFGEGSRLTVL.

This rearrangement joins TRBV4-1 to TRBJ1-1, with 7 bases aligning to TRBD1. The germline CDR1 and CDR2 sequences are MGHRA and YSYEKL. This CDR3 is built from 15 residues. Germline trimming cut 5 bases from V and 5 bases from J; bases unmatched to any gene: 11. The CDR3 spells CASSNEIQQGTEAFF. The DNA of the CDR3 is TGCGCCAGCAGCAACGAAATTCAACAGGGGACTGAAGCTTTCTTT.